Listed here are 13 T cell receptor beta chains from one sample, sequenced in a study of siplizumab effects on memory and regulatory T cells. The data were produced by immunoSEQ multiplex PCR, yet TCRdb's version contains in-frame clones alone and is incomplete. This sample carries around 86,000 clones, approximately 95% of them seen once, and the ten largest clones take 0.3%. The sample taken for sequencing was non-Treg CD4+ T cells sorted from blood. Source of these receptors: a human donor in good health.

The chain has TRBV6-5 and TRBJ2-3; D is uncertain. The ends were cut back, 4 bases at V and 2 bases at J, with 4 bases in the middle. CDR1 MNHEY and CDR2 SVGAGI come from the germline V gene. This CDR3 comprises 12 residues. CDR3 in amino acids: CASSSVTDTQYF. In DNA form, the CDR3 reads TGTGCCAGCAGTTCCGTCACAGATACGCAGTATTTT.

This chain links TRBV19 with TRBJ1-4; D remains ambiguous. The V end was cut by 7 bases, the J end by 8 bases, with 11 bases between. Per germline, CDR1 LNHDA and CDR2 SQIVND (reference sequence). The CDR3 consists of 12 residues. CDR3 region: CASTRRGEKLFF. The CDR3, as DNA: TGTGCCAGTACCCGGCGAGGGGAAAAACTGTTTTTT.

This chain connects TRBV9 to TRBJ1-1; 8 bases are a match to TRBD1. This CDR3 is 16 amino acids long. Germline V CDR1 and CDR2: SGDLS, YYNGEE. The ends lost 2 bases at V and 0 bases at J; junction bases unmatched: 6. As DNA, the CDR3 is TGTGCCAGCAGCGTGGGACAGGTATATATGAACACTGAAGCTTTCTTT. Amino acid sequence: CASSVGQVYMNTEAFF.

The gene calls are TRBV2 and TRBJ1-1, with 10 bases lining up with TRBD1. The length of the CDR3 is 14 residues. Germline lookup yields CDR1 SNHLY and CDR2 FYNNEI. V was pared by 6 bases and J by 5 bases, with 6 bases of the junction left unmatched. The CDR3 bases are TGTGCCAGCAGCGCCGACAGGGGGCTTACTGAAGCTTTCTTT. It is translated as CASSADRGLTEAFF.

V is TRBV11-2 and J is TRBJ2-7, with D possibly being TRBD2 (5 bases). The germline V gene has CDR1 SGHAT and CDR2 FQNNGV. The CDR3 is 11 residues long. V dropped 5 bases and J dropped 9 bases, with 11 bases sitting between them. The CDR3 loop is CASSATDWQYF. The CDR3 region has the DNA TGTGCCAGCAGCGCCACGGACTGGCAGTACTTC. Drawing the rest from reference TRBV11-2 and TRBJ2-7, the complete variable domain is EAGVAQSPRYKIIEKRQSVAFWCNPISGHATLYWYQQILGQGPKLLIQFQNNGVVDDSQLPKDRFSAERLKGVDSTLKIQPAKLEDSAVYLCASSATDWQYFGPGTRLTVT.

In its sample, this clone was seen a few times. The chain joins TRBV7-6 to TRBJ1-2; 9 bases map to TRBD1. Trimming cost V 1 base and J 6 bases; bases outside gene matches: 3. Germline V gene data show CDR1 as SGHVS and CDR2 as FNYEAQ. CDR3 length equals 14 residues. The CDR3 DNA follows: TGTGCCAGCAGCTTAGAGAGGACAGGGGATGGCTACACCTTC. It specifies CASSLERTGDGYTF.

A note on this clone: The sample holds other DNA sequences that translate to the same CDR3. The chain carries TRBV5-4 and TRBJ2-7, with TRBD1 matching over 8 bases. The CDR3 has 13 amino acids. V was clipped by 3 bases and J by 4 bases; unmatched bases: 3. The germline CDR1 and CDR2 sequences are SGHNT and YYREEE (reference sequence). The CDR3 loop reads CASSSTGGYEQYF. The CDR3 DNA follows: TGTGCCAGCAGCTCCACAGGGGGGTACGAGCAGTACTTC.

J is TRBJ2-1 and V is TRBV2; no definite D call. This CDR3 is built from 11 residues. Per the germline V gene, CDR1 is SNHLY and CDR2 is FYNNEI. V was trimmed by 6 bases and J by 4 bases, leaving 4 bases between them. CDR3 nucleotides: TGTGCCAGCAGGAGTTACAATGAGCAGTTCTTC. It encodes CASRSYNEQFF.

V gene TRBV18 combines with J gene TRBJ2-3; weak D call: TRBD2 (5 bases). The CDR3 extends over 13 amino acids. Trimming pared 2 bases from V and 4 bases from J, leaving 7 bases between. Germline CDR1 KGHSH, CDR2 LQKENI. The CDR3 coding sequence is TGTGCCAGCTCACCATCGGGGTCAGATACGCAGTATTTT. The encoded protein is CASSPSGSDTQYF.

In DNA, the CDR3 is TGTGCTAGTGGTTTGAAGGGGACTACCTACAATGAGCAGTTCTTC. Translating gives CASGLKGTTYNEQFF. The gene calls are TRBV12-5 and TRBJ2-1; 7 nucleotides agree with TRBD2. The junction had 3 bases not matched to a gene; V was cut back by 2 bases and J by 2 bases. Germline V gene sequence: CDR1 LGHNT, CDR2 FRNRAP. CDR3 length: 15 amino acids. The entire variable domain, with the rest obtained from reference TRBV12-5 and TRBJ2-1, is as follows: DARVTQTPRHKVTEMGQEVTMRCQPILGHNTVFWYRQTMMQGLELLAYFRNRAPLDDSGMPKDRFSAEMPDATLATLKIQPSEPRDSAVYFCASGLKGTTYNEQFFGPGTRLTVL.

This clone came up once. The CDR3, as DNA: TGTGCCAGCAGCTTAGGTGGCGATGAGCAGTTCTTC. This translates into CASSLGGDEQFF. V gene TRBV7-9 combines with J gene TRBJ2-1; D gene uncertain. Germline lookup yields CDR1 SEHNR and CDR2 FQNEAQ (reference sequence). The V gene lost 1 base and the J gene lost 8 bases, with 6 bases spanning the gap. This CDR3 has 12 amino acids.

The CDR3 is CASSGLSGGATDTQYF. The CDR3 DNA reads as TGTGCCAGCAGCGGACTTAGCGGGGGGGCAACAGATACGCAGTATTTT. The chain couples TRBV9 to TRBJ2-3; 11 bases agree with TRBD2. The germline gives CDR1 SGDLS, CDR2 YYNGEE. The ends lost 3 bases at V and 3 bases at J; junction bases unmatched: 6. The CDR3 is 16 amino acids. Variable domain in full (rest from reference TRBV9 and TRBJ2-3): DSGVTQTPKHLITATGQRVTLRCSPRSGDLSVYWYQQSLDQGLQFLIQYYNGEERAKGNILERFSAQQFPDLHSELNLSSLELGDSALYFCASSGLSGGATDTQYFGPGTRLTVL.

The chain employs TRBV7-9 and TRBJ2-1, with D unresolved. The V end was cut by 4 bases, the J end by 6 bases, with 13 bases between. The CDR3 covers 14 residues. Germline CDR1 is SEHNR and CDR2 is FQNEAQ (reference sequence). The CDR3 spells CASSSPGSTNEQFF. As DNA, the CDR3 is TGTGCCAGCAGCTCCCCCGGGTCGACCAATGAGCAGTTCTTC.